What follows are 15 T cell receptor beta chains derived from one specimen sequenced in a study of blood T cell repertoires in COVID-19. The data were produced by immunoSEQ multiplex PCR, yet TCRdb's version contains in-frame clones alone and is incomplete. The sample has around 67,000 clones; around 83% are singletons. Sample: peripheral blood. These TCRs come from a man between 50 and 59 years old with active COVID-19.

The chain combines TRBV27 with TRBJ2-6; D is undetermined. The CDR3 has 14 amino acids. The V end was cut by 3 bases, the J end by 1 base, with 4 bases between. Germline CDR1 is MNHEY and CDR2 is SMNVEV (reference sequence). The CDR3 DNA reads as TGTGCCAGCAGTTTCCTATCTGGGGCCAACGTCCTGACTTTC. Residues: CASSFLSGANVLTF.

Here the CDR3 DNA reads TGTGCCAGCTCACTCGGGACTAGCGGGGGCACCATAACCTTCTTC. It is translated as CASSLGTSGGTITFF. This chain links TRBV18 with TRBJ2-1, with 14 bases fitting TRBD2. Trimming removed 4 bases from V and 16 bases from J; junction bases left unmatched: 12. CDR1 is KGHSH, CDR2 LQKENI, per germline. The CDR3 has 15 amino acids.

The chain links TRBV15 to TRBJ1-2; 7 positions match TRBD1. Germline CDR1 and CDR2: LNHNV and YYDKDF (reference sequence). CDR3 length equals 15 residues. The trim removed 1 base at V and 7 bases at J, leaving 9 bases unmatched. Here the CDR3 reads CATSRGLGGEFGYTF. The CDR3 DNA is TGTGCCACCAGCAGAGGCCTAGGGGGCGAGTTTGGCTACACCTTC. The entire variable domain, with the rest obtained from reference TRBV15 and TRBJ1-2, is as follows: DAMVIQNPRYQVTQFGKPVTLSCSQTLNHNVMYWYQQKSSQAPKLLFHYYDKDFNNEADTPDNFQSRRPNTSFCFLDIRSPGLGDTAMYLCATSRGLGGEFGYTFGSGTRLTVV.

This chain joins TRBV7-8 and TRBJ1-1; D gene unclear. The CDR3 is 16 residues long. Germline CDR1 SGHVS, CDR2 FQNEAQ. V gave up 4 bases and J gave up 0 bases, with 15 bases separating them. This chain's CDR3 is CASSSASGPMNTEAFF. The CDR3 bases are TGTGCCAGCAGCTCAGCGAGCGGGCCCATGAACACTGAAGCTTTCTTT.

The rearrangement links TRBV30 to TRBJ2-7; 15 bases are a match to TRBD2. Germline assignment: CDR1 GTSNPN and CDR2 SVGIG (reference sequence). Trimming took 4 bases from V and 10 from J; bases not matched to a gene: 8. This CDR3 is 14 amino acids long. The DNA for the CDR3 is TGTGCCTGGATCGAAAGGACTAGCGGGAGGGCCCAGTACTTC. Protein: CAWIERTSGRAQYF.

The genes are TRBV9 and TRBJ1-4; 7 nucleotides align to TRBD1. The germline CDR1 and CDR2 sequences are SGDLS and YYNGEE. The CDR3 has 16 residues. Trimming removed 3 bases from V and 4 bases from J; junction bases left unmatched: 9. The CDR3 sequence is CASSAGQAAYNEKLFF. In nucleotides, the CDR3 is TGTGCCAGCAGCGCCGGACAGGCGGCATATAATGAAAAACTGTTTTTT.

The rearrangement joins TRBV6-5 to TRBJ2-3, with D tentatively TRBD2 (6 bases). Germline V gene sequence: CDR1 MNHEY, CDR2 SVGAGI. The germline V and J ends were trimmed by 6 bases and 7 bases, with 20 bases remaining between them. The CDR3 contains 15 residues. As DNA, the CDR3 is TGTGCCAGCAGCCGCCGGGGGATCAGCATTAATACGCAGTATTTT. Amino acids: CASSRRGISINTQYF.

This chain joins TRBV11-2 and TRBJ2-5, with 7 bases aligning to TRBD2. CDR1 SGHAT and CDR2 FQNNGV come from the germline V gene. This CDR3 contains 14 residues. With 5 bases clipped from V and 1 base from J, the junction kept 4 bases outside the gene matches. The chain's CDR3 is CASSMGRGQETQYF. For the CDR3, the DNA is TGTGCCAGCAGCATGGGGAGGGGCCAAGAGACCCAGTACTTC. Full variable domain (outside the CDR3, taken from reference TRBV11-2 and TRBJ2-5): EAGVAQSPRYKIIEKRQSVAFWCNPISGHATLYWYQQILGQGPKLLIQFQNNGVVDDSQLPKDRFSAERLKGVDSTLKIQPAKLEDSAVYLCASSMGRGQETQYFGPGTRLLVL.

This sequence joins TRBV11-2 and TRBJ2-1; maybe TRBD1 (5 bases). Trimming removed 5 bases from V and 8 bases from J, with 10 bases in between. The CDR3 length is 12 residues. Germline-derived CDR1 and CDR2 are SGHAT and FQNNGV. CDR3: CASSSQGYEQFF. CDR3 nucleotides: TGTGCCAGCAGCAGCCAGGGCTATGAGCAGTTCTTC.

J is TRBJ2-7 and V is TRBV7-8; 7 bases map to TRBD1. V shed 5 bases, J shed 2 bases, and the junction held 9 bases outside the gene matches. Germline V gene sequence: CDR1 SGHVS, CDR2 FQNEAQ. The CDR3 length is 15 residues. This CDR3 reads CASSAGKGQPYEQYF. The CDR3, as DNA: TGTGCCAGCAGCGCCGGGAAGGGACAGCCCTACGAGCAGTACTTC.

This clone was picked up one time. The gene calls are TRBV30 and TRBJ1-5; tentatively, D is TRBD1 (5 bases). Per the germline V gene, CDR1 is GTSNPN and CDR2 is SVGIG (reference sequence). This CDR3 has 14 residues. With 4 bases removed from V and 0 bases from J, the gap between germline ends came to 10 bases. This CDR3 reads CAWTGGLSNQPQHF. The DNA of the CDR3 is TGTGCCTGGACGGGGGGTCTTAGCAATCAGCCCCAGCATTTT.

This clone was detected a few times. Its ends do not fully match the called genes, so a read error is possible. J is TRBJ2-1 and V is TRBV2, with 14 bases lining up with TRBD2. CDR3 size: 19 residues. Germline V gene sequence: CDR1 SNHLY, CDR2 FYNNEI. The CDR3 region is CASSDSGLAGVPFRDEQFF. CDR3 nucleotide sequence: TGTGCCAGTAGTGACTCGGGACTAGCGGGGGTACCCTTTAGGGATGAGCAGTTCTTC.

The V gene is TRBV19, the J gene TRBJ1-6, with a tentative D call TRBD1 (6 bases). Trimming removed 0 bases at V and 15 bases at J, with 15 bases between. Germline CDR1 is LNHDA and CDR2 is SQIVND (reference sequence). This CDR3 contains 14 residues. The CDR3 DNA is TGTGCCAGTAGTATAGAGGGACAAAGTGGGCTCCTCCACTTT. This codes for CASSIEGQSGLLHF.

The chain couples TRBV15 to TRBJ1-1, with D tentatively TRBD1 (5 bases). This CDR3 comprises 17 residues. V lost 0 bases, J lost 0 bases, and 14 bases lay in between. The germline V gene encodes CDR1 LNHNV and CDR2 YYDKDF (reference sequence). In nucleotides, the CDR3 is TGTGCCACCAGCAGAGATCGAGGCAGGGAAATGAACACTGAAGCTTTCTTT. Translated: CATSRDRGREMNTEAFF. Together with reference TRBV15 and TRBJ1-1, the CDR3 gives the full variable domain: DAMVIQNPRYQVTQFGKPVTLSCSQTLNHNVMYWYQQKSSQAPKLLFHYYDKDFNNEADTPDNFQSRRPNTSFCFLDIRSPGLGDTAMYLCATSRDRGREMNTEAFFGQGTRLTVV.

The chain's CDR3 is CASSERGGGVQGEQYF. DNA of the CDR3: TGTGCCAGCAGTGAAAGGGGCGGGGGAGTACAAGGTGAGCAGTACTTC. V gene TRBV6-1 combines with J gene TRBJ2-7; TRBD2 matches 7 bases. With V trimmed by 2 bases and J by 7 bases, 14 bases remained unmatched. The CDR3 contains 16 residues. Germline CDR1 MNHNS, CDR2 SASEGT.